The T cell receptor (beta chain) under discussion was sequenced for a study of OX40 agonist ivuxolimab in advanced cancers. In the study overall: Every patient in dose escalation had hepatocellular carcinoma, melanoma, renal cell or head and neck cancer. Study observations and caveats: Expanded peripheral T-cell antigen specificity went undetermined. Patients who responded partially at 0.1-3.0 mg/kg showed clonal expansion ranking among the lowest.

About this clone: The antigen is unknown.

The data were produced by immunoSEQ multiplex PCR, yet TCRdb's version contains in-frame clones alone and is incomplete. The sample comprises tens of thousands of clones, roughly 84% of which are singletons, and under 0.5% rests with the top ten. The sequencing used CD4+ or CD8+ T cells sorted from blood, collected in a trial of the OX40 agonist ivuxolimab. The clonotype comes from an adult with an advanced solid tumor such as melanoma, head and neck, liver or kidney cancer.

CDR3 protein: CASSLGTGRNTIYF. CDR3 sequence (DNA): TGTGCCAGCAGCCTCGGGACCGGACGAAACACCATATATTTT. This chain joins TRBV9 and TRBJ1-3, with a possible D match to TRBD1 (5 bases). V was shortened by 4 bases and J by 5 bases, with 13 bases between the two germline ends. CDR1 and CDR2 from the germline V gene are SGDLS and YYNGEE. The CDR3 contains 14 residues. Full variable domain (outside the CDR3, taken from reference TRBV9 and TRBJ1-3): DSGVTQTPKHLITATGQRVTLRCSPRSGDLSVYWYQQSLDQGLQFLIQYYNGEERAKGNILERFSAQQFPDLHSELNLSSLELGDSALYFCASSLGTGRNTIYFGEGSWLTVV.